Included here is one T cell receptor beta chain sequence, with context. This sample was taken from a study of blood T cell repertoires in COVID-19. Germline CDR1 and CDR2: SNHLY and FYNNEI. This CDR3 has 18 residues. V was clipped by 2 bases and J by 4 bases, with 21 bases between them. TCRdb keeps only in-frame clones here, not all; method: immunoSEQ multiplex PCR. The table lists around 240,000 clones, roughly 88% of them singletons. The source material was PBMCs or T cells enriched from blood (not recorded which). This TCR was recovered from a woman aged 50 to 65 who had recovered from COVID-19. The chain uses TRBV2 and TRBJ1-5; tentatively, D is TRBD1 (5 bases). The CDR3 protein is CASSEYGLSGVRNQPQHF. In DNA, the CDR3 is TGTGCCAGCAGTGAATATGGGTTGTCGGGGGTAAGAAATCAGCCCCAGCATTTT.